This is a list of T cell receptor beta chains from one sample in a study of blood T cell repertoires in COVID-19. This table comes from immunoSEQ multiplex PCR, and its TCRdb copy is limited to in-frame clones, with some not included. The sample yields about 210,000 clones, around four fifths seen once. Sequenced sample: peripheral blood. The receptor set was obtained from a man aged 50 to 59 with active or convalescent COVID-19. Both conserved end residues are part of each CDR3. The D gene is left open where the match is weak. The size of a clone is reported for some rows only, either as once, few or many, or as a class for expanded clones.

size	D	J	V	length	CDR3	DNA
NA	TRBD2	TRBJ2-3	TRBV29-1	15	CSVVGLAGGSYTQYF	TGCAGCGTTGTGGGACTAGCGGGAGGTTCCTATACGCAGTATTTT
NA	TRBD1	TRBJ1-5	TRBV4-1	16	CASSQGGGQGFQPQHF	TGCGCCAGCAGCCAAGGCGGGGGACAGGGGTTCCAGCCCCAGCATTTT
NA	TRBD1	TRBJ1-4	TRBV9	15	CASSLTGTGGEKLFF	TGTGCCAGCAGCTTAACCGGGACAGGGGGTGAAAAACTGTTTTTT
few	TRBD1	TRBJ2-7	TRBV2	14	CASRGDRAAYEQYF	TGTGCCAGCAGGGGGGACAGGGCAGCCTACGAGCAGTACTTC
NA	NA	TRBJ2-7	TRBV19	14	CASSIDLNSYEQYF	TGTGCCAGTAGTATAGATCTTAACAGTTACGAGCAGTACTTC
NA	TRBD2	TRBJ2-3	TRBV10-3	16	CAISRPAGLHTDTQYF	TGTGCCATCAGTAGGCCAGCGGGACTCCACACAGATACGCAGTATTTT
few	NA	TRBJ1-3	TRBV7-2	16	CASSLALWSQGNTIYF	TGTGCCAGCAGCTTAGCGCTCTGGAGCCAGGGAAACACCATATATTTT
NA	TRBD1	TRBJ2-7	TRBV20-1	11	CSARDSYEQYF	TGCAGTGCTCGGGACAGTTACGAGCAGTACTTC
NA	NA	TRBJ1-1	TRBV28	14	CASSFSKGYTEAFF	TGTGCCAGCAGTTTTTCTAAGGGGTACACTGAAGCTTTCTTT
NA	TRBD2	TRBJ2-7	TRBV18	14	CASSPGGGGYEQYF	TGTGCCAGCTCACCCGGCGGGGGGGGTTACGAGCAGTACTTC
NA	NA	TRBJ2-7	TRBV5-4	15	CASSLRQGGGYEQYF	TGTGCCAGCAGCTTGAGGCAAGGGGGGGGCTACGAGCAGTACTTC
NA	TRBD1	TRBJ1-2	TRBV10-1	13	CASSGQGSYGYTF	TGCGCCAGCAGTGGACAGGGGAGCTATGGCTACACCTTC
NA	TRBD1	TRBJ1-2	TRBV9	15	CASSATGVMDYGYTF	TGTGCCAGCAGCGCAACAGGGGTGATGGACTATGGCTACACCTTC
NA	NA	TRBJ2-1	TRBV5-1	14	CASSLAWQGNEQFF	TGCGCCAGCAGCTTGGCCTGGCAGGGCAATGAGCAGTTCTTC
NA	NA	TRBJ1-1	TRBV10-2	15	CASSMPGFVNTEAFF	TGCGCCAGCAGTATGCCAGGCTTTGTGAACACTGAAGCTTTCTTT
NA	NA	TRBJ2-7	TRBV5-1	14	CASSPRDGSYEQYF	TGCGCCAGCAGCCCGCGGGACGGGTCCTACGAGCAGTACTTC
NA	NA	TRBJ2-5	TRBV6-1	11	CASSERETQYF	TGTGCCAGCAGTGAGCGCGAGACCCAGTACTTC
NA	NA	TRBJ1-1	TRBV14	13	CASSQGQNTEAFF	TGTGCCAGCAGCCAGGGACAGAACACTGAAGCTTTCTTT
few	NA	TRBJ1-5	TRBV10-3	15	CAIRDSQYSNQPQHF	TGTGCCATCAGGGACAGCCAGTATAGCAATCAGCCCCAGCATTTT
once	TRBD1	TRBJ2-3	TRBV6-5	15	CASSSLRQGADTQYF	TGTGCCAGCAGTTCCCTACGCCAGGGGGCAGATACGCAGTATTTT
NA	NA	TRBJ1-2	TRBV28	12	CASSRGSYGYTF	TGTGCCAGCAGCCGAGGGAGCTATGGCTACACCTTC
NA	TRBD1	TRBJ1-2	TRBV30	12	CAWSQGGYGYTF	TGTGCCTGGAGCCAGGGGGGCTATGGCTACACCTTC
NA	NA	TRBJ2-7	TRBV3-1/TRBV3-2	14	CASSPRGYYYEQYF	TGTGCCAGCAGCCCCCGGGGATACTACTACGAGCAGTACTTC
NA	NA	TRBJ1-2	TRBV5-5	14	CASSRLDRTYGYTF	TGTGCCAGCAGCCGCCTCGACAGGACCTATGGCTACACCTTC
NA	NA	TRBJ1-3	TRBV9	16	CASSVGSLSSGNTIYF	TGTGCCAGCAGCGTAGGAAGTCTGAGCTCTGGAAACACCATATATTTT
NA	NA	TRBJ1-2	TRBV5-1	14	CASCKGVSEDGYTF	TGCGCCAGCTGTAAAGGGGTTTCCGAGGATGGCTACACCTTC